The 6 T cell receptor beta chains reported below all come from one sample, sequenced in a study of T cell repertoires in MIS-A myocarditis. Clones were read by immunoSEQ multiplex PCR, and TCRdb kept only the in-frame ones, dropping some. This table holds 13,000 to 15,000 clones, roughly 74% found once. Sequenced material: left ventricle heart tissue obtained at autopsy. These receptors originate from a man between 18 and 29 years old with fulminant myocarditis from multisystem inflammatory syndrome in adults (MIS-A) after COVID-19.

V gene TRBV24-1 combines with J gene TRBJ1-4; D is perhaps TRBD1 (5 bases). In germline, CDR1 is KGHDR, CDR2 SFDVKD. The CDR3 covers 13 residues. V lost 1 base and J lost 12, with 11 bases in between. The chain's CDR3 is CATSDFFGTQLFF. The CDR3 bases are TGTGCCACCAGTGATTTTTTCGGGACGCAACTGTTTTTT.

This clone is classed as medium-sized (0.01 to 0.1%). The chain couples TRBV28 to TRBJ2-7; perhaps TRBD1 as D (6 bases). Trimming took off 6 bases at V and 3 bases at J, with 9 bases between the two ends. The V gene's germline CDR1 is MDHEN and CDR2 SYDVKM. CDR3 length: 12 residues. The CDR3 DNA follows: TGTGCCAGCAGCTTCAGGGGCTACGAGCAGTACTTC. Its protein product is CASSFRGYEQYF.

This clone showed up just once. The V and J genes are TRBV28 and TRBJ2-3; D is ambiguous. CDR3 length: 13 amino acids. The V gene's germline CDR1 is MDHEN and CDR2 SYDVKM. V was trimmed by 3 bases and J by 6 bases, leaving 10 bases between them. CDR3 in amino acids: CASSFYLGDTQYF. DNA for the CDR3: TGTGCCAGCAGTTTCTATCTCGGCGATACGCAGTATTTT. Full variable domain (missing parts from reference TRBV28 and TRBJ2-3): DVKVTQSSRYLVKRTGEKVFLECVQDMDHENMFWYRQDPGLGLRLIYFSYDVKMKEKGDIPEGYSVSREKKERFSLILESASTNQTSMYLCASSFYLGDTQYFGPGTRLTVL.

The chain links TRBV15 to TRBJ1-1; no reliable D call. This CDR3 contains 12 residues. The germline V gene has CDR1 LNHNV and CDR2 YYDKDF (reference sequence). V shed 3 bases and J shed 4 bases, with 6 bases lying between them. The CDR3 coding sequence is TGTGCCACCAGCAGGGCCTTCACTGAAGCTTTCTTT. It yields the protein CATSRAFTEAFF. Using reference TRBV15 and TRBJ1-1 for the parts outside the CDR3, the full variable domain is DAMVIQNPRYQVTQFGKPVTLSCSQTLNHNVMYWYQQKSSQAPKLLFHYYDKDFNNEADTPDNFQSRRPNTSFCFLDIRSPGLGDTAMYLCATSRAFTEAFFGQGTRLTVV.

This chain links TRBV2 with TRBJ2-1, with D perhaps TRBD1 (6 bases). CDR3 length: 17 amino acids. Germline CDR1 reads SNHLY; CDR2 reads FYNNEI. V lost 3 bases and J 0 bases, leaving 15 bases between the germline ends. The CDR3 DNA reads as TGTGCCAGCAGTGATGGGCAGGGGAACCCCTCCTACAATGAGCAGTTCTTC. It is translated as CASSDGQGNPSYNEQFF.

This clone was seen a single time. The chain joins TRBV28 to TRBJ1-2, with D perhaps TRBD1 (6 bases). V lost 6 bases and J lost 5, with 19 bases in between. The CDR3 is 15 amino acids. In germline, CDR1 is MDHEN, CDR2 SYDVKM. CDR3 loop: CASRLYMNQGYGYTF. As DNA, the CDR3 is TGTGCCAGCAGACTCTATATGAACCAGGGGTATGGCTACACCTTC.